The clone carrying this TCR beta chain was counted at least ten times. The sample originates from a study of Graves' ophthalmopathy and Graves' hyperthyroidism. V was cut by 5 bases and J by 3 bases, with 14 bases left in between. This CDR3 region has 14 residues. Germline CDR1 reads MNHEY; CDR2 reads SVGAGI. Amplification of TCR beta CDR3 regions used RNA transcripts. The library came from an HTBI-primed first-round RT-PCR and a second-round multiplex PCR. TCRdb ran MiXCR on the multiplex PCR reads and lists one entry per CDR3 protein. The sample carries 450,000 to 600,000 distinct CDR3 sequences, just under 40% recorded once.

The chain is built from TRBV6-5 and TRBJ2-7; D unresolved. The TCR was taken from an adult man with Graves' hyperthyroidism. Material for sequencing was peripheral blood or thyroid tissue (not recorded which). CDR3 DNA sequence: TGTGCCAGCAGTCCCCATAACCCGTACTACGAGCAGTACTTC. This encodes CASSPHNPYYEQYF.